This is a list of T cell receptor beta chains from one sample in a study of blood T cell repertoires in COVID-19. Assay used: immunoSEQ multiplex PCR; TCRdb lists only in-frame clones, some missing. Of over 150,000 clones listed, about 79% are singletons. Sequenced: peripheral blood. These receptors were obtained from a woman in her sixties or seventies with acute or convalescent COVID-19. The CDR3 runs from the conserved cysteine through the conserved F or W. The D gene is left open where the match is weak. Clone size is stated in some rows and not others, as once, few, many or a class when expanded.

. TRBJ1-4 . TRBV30 CAWRGRGPPVKEKLFF TGTGCCTGGAGAGGGAGGGGACCTCCCGTAAAAGAAAAACTGTTTTTT
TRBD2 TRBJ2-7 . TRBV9 CASSRAGGGFAYEQYF TGTGCCAGCAGCCGAGCCGGCGGGGGATTCGCCTACGAGCAGTACTTC
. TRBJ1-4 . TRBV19 CASSIQGANEKLFF TGTGCCAGTAGTATCCAGGGTGCTAATGAAAAACTGTTTTTT
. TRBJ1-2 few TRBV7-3 CASSLTVQAAGYTF TGTGCCAGCAGCTTAACGGTGCAGGCTGCGGGCTACACCTTC
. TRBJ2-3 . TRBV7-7 CASSLGFGLTDTQYF TGTGCCAGCAGCTTAGGGTTCGGACTCACAGATACGCAGTATTTT
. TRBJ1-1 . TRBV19 CASSRDTLNTEAFF TGTGCCAGTAGTAGGGACACACTGAACACTGAAGCTTTCTTT
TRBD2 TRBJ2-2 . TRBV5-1 CASSRSRLAGVRTGELFF TGCGCCAGCAGCAGATCCAGACTAGCGGGAGTGCGGACCGGGGAGCTGTTTTTT
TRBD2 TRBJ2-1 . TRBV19 CASSISSGTYNEQFF TGTGCCAGTAGTATTTCTAGCGGGACCTACAATGAGCAGTTCTTC
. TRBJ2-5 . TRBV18 CASHGQLQETQYF TGTGCCAGCCACGGACAGCTCCAAGAGACCCAGTACTTC
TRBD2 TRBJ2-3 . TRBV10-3 CAISVGAGVDTQYF TGTGCCATCAGCGTGGGAGCGGGAGTCGATACGCAGTATTTT
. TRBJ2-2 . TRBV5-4 CASNMGADLTGELFF TGTGCCAGCAACATGGGGGCAGACCTCACCGGGGAGCTGTTTTTT
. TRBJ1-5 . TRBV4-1 CASSQVARDWNNQPQHF TGCGCCAGCAGCCAAGTAGCTAGGGACTGGAACAATCAGCCCCAGCATTTT
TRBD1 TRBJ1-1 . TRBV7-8 CASSLRQGARNTEAFF TGTGCCAGCAGCCTAAGACAGGGGGCCCGGAACACTGAAGCTTTCTTT
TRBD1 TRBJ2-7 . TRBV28 CASETGAGDYEQYF TGTGCCAGTGAAACAGGGGCAGGGGACTACGAGCAGTACTTC
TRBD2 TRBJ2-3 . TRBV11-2 CASSPRTSVNTQYF TGTGCCAGCAGCCCGAGGACTAGCGTCAATACGCAGTATTTT
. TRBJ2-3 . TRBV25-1 CASSEPLTGRLTQYF TGTGCCAGCAGTGAACCCCTGACAGGGAGGCTGACGCAGTATTTT
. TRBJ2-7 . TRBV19 CARGGTGNYEQYF TGTGCTAGGGGGGGGACCGGTAACTACGAGCAGTACTTC
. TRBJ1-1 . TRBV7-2 CASSLNGGPTEAFF TGTGCCAGCAGCTTAAATGGGGGCCCCACTGAAGCTTTCTTT
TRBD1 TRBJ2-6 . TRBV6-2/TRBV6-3 CASSLGTGVSGANVLTF TGTGCCAGCAGTTTAGGGACAGGGGTCTCTGGGGCCAACGTCCTGACTTTC
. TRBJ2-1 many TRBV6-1 CASSEARKNEQFF TGTGCCAGCAGTGAAGCGCGGAAGAATGAGCAGTTCTTC
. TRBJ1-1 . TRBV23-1 CASSQSWGDTEAFF TGCGCCAGCAGTCAATCCTGGGGGGACACTGAAGCTTTCTTT
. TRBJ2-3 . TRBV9 CASSVDLGGSDTQYF TGTGCCAGCAGCGTAGACTTAGGAGGGTCAGATACGCAGTATTTT
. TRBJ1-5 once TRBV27 CASSLFRGGNQPQHF TGTGCCAGCAGTTTATTCAGGGGTGGCAATCAGCCCCAGCATTTT
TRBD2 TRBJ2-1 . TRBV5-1 CASSSPAGGPYNEQFF TGCGCCAGCAGCTCCCCAGCGGGAGGGCCCTACAATGAGCAGTTCTTC
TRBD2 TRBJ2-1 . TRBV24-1 CATSDHGTSYEQFF TGTGCCACCAGTGATCACGGGACTAGCTATGAGCAGTTCTTC
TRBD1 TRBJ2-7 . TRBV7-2 CASSRTGNDYEQYF TGTGCCAGCAGCCGGACAGGGAACGACTACGAGCAGTACTTC
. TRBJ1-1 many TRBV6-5 CASRRPIPPNTEAFF TGTGCCAGCAGGCGGCCGATCCCCCCGAACACTGAAGCTTTCTTT
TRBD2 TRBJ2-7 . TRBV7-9 CASSLFGLADRHYEQYF TGTGCCAGCAGCTTATTCGGCCTAGCGGACCGTCACTACGAGCAGTACTTC
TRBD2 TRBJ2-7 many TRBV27 CASSPMGGSEQYF TGTGCCAGCAGCCCCATGGGAGGGTCCGAGCAGTACTTC
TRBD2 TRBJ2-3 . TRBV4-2 CASSQEGGRATDTQYF TGTGCCAGCAGCCAAGAAGGCGGGAGGGCGACAGATACGCAGTATTTT
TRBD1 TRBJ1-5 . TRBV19 CASSTENRGSNQPQHF TGTGCCAGTAGTACGGAAAACAGGGGGAGCAATCAGCCCCAGCATTTT
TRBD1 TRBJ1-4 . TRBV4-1 CASSHLMETGGEKLFF TGCGCCAGCAGCCATCTAATGGAAACAGGGGGTGAAAAACTGTTTTTT
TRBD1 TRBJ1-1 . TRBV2 CASTLDRDTEAFF TGTGCCAGCACCCTAGACAGGGACACTGAAGCTTTCTTT
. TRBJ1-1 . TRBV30 CAWSQWALSEAFF TGTGCCTGGAGTCAGTGGGCTCTTTCAGAAGCTTTCTTT
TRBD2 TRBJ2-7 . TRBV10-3 CAISEGTSMGYEQYF TGTGCCATCAGTGAAGGGACTAGCATGGGCTACGAGCAGTACTTC
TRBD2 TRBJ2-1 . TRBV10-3 CAISESGTSGGTRRAEQFF TGTGCCATCAGTGAGTCAGGGACTAGCGGGGGCACAAGAAGGGCTGAGCAGTTCTTC
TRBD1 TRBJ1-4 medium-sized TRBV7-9 CASSQDRGKDEKLFF TGTGCCAGCAGCCAAGACAGGGGGAAGGATGAAAAACTGTTTTTT
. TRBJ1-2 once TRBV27 CASSLAEQSGYTF TGTGCCAGCAGTTTAGCCGAACAGAGTGGCTACACCTTC
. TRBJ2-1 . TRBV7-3 CASSPGVGSNEQFF TGTGCCAGCAGCCCCGGGGTGGGCAGCAATGAGCAGTTCTTC
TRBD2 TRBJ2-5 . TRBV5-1 CASSLPGLAGPEETQYF TGCGCCAGCAGCTTGCCGGGACTAGCGGGCCCGGAGGAGACCCAGTACTTC
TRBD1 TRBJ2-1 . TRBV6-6 CASSGPGQVGNEQFF TGTGCCAGCAGTGGACCGGGACAGGTGGGCAATGAGCAGTTCTTC
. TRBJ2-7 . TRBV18 CASSSLSYEQYF TGTGCCAGCTCATCCCTCTCCTACGAGCAGTACTTC
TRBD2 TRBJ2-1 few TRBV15 CATSGSLAGLTEQFF TGTGCCACCAGCGGAAGCCTAGCGGGACTAACTGAGCAGTTCTTC
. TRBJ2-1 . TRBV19 CASSQDYNEQFF TGTGCCAGTAGTCAGGACTACAATGAGCAGTTCTTC
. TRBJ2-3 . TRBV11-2 CASSTRGGTLLADTQYF TGTGCCAGCAGCACCCGTGGGGGGACTCTGTTGGCAGATACGCAGTATTTT
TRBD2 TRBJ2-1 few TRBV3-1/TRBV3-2 CASSQDGDYYNEQFF TGTGCCAGCAGCCAAGACGGGGACTACTACAATGAGCAGTTCTTC
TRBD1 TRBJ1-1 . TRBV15 CATSRNRGTEAFF TGTGCCACCAGCAGAAACAGGGGTACTGAAGCTTTCTTT
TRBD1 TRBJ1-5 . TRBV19 CASRDRDQPQHF TGTGCCAGTAGAGACAGGGACCAGCCCCAGCATTTT
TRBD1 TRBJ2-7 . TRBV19 CATEQGVGEQYF TGTGCCACGGAACAGGGGGTCGGAGAGCAGTACTTC